The source of this T cell receptor beta chain is a study of cytomegalovirus exposure and HLA in healthy donors. The CDR3 extends over 15 amino acids. From germline, CDR1 is SQVTM and CDR2 ANQGSEA. Trimming took off 2 bases at V and 5 bases at J, with 18 bases between the two ends. Study-wide points: Later on, an analysis showed TCR association rates differing by HLA locus, with DRB1 the most and HLA-C the fewest.

Use of 60 Vbeta and 13 Jbeta primers characterized the PCR. Libraries were prepared by immunoSEQ multiplex PCR; TCRdb keeps only in-frame clonotypes and omits some of them. The table lists fewer than 200,000 clones, 75% to 90% of them singletons. Comment on this clone: Its cognate antigen is unknown.

This TCR came from a male donor in good health and CMV-seronegative. The chain recombines TRBV29-1 with TRBJ2-5; possible D gene TRBD2, 6 bases. Material for sequencing was PBMCs. DNA of the CDR3: TGCAGCGTTGAACCGGGAGTTCCTCCGGGGGAGACCCAGTACTTC. Protein product: CSVEPGVPPGETQYF.